This T cell receptor beta chain was identified during a study of memory CD4+ T cells and cytomegalovirus serostatus. Single viable CD3+CD4+CD8-CD45RO+ cells were sorted as the memory CD4+ T cells. The length of the CDR3 is 12 residues. Trimming pared 8 bases from V and 4 bases from J, leaving 14 bases between. Germline V gene data show CDR1 as SQVTM and CDR2 as ANQGSEA. Repertoires were generated with immunoSEQ multiplex PCR, while TCRdb's copy carries only in-frame clones and drops some. The sample carries 50,000 or so clones, approximately 80% recorded once. The clonotype comes from an adult in good health and CMV-seronegative. The sample was memory CD4+ T cells from blood. This chain links TRBV29-1 with TRBJ2-5, with D possibly TRBD2 on 6 matching bases. In nucleotides, the CDR3 is TGCAGCCCTCTGAAGGAGGGAGAGACCCAGTACTTC. Its protein product is CSPLKEGETQYF.